The present T cell receptor (beta chain) was sequenced within a study of OX40 agonist ivuxolimab in advanced cancers. For the study at large: Six ivuxolimab dose levels, 0.01 to 10 mg/kg, were given intravenously every 2 weeks.

This clone has just a few counts. The protocol was immunoSEQ multiplex PCR, while the TCRdb copy is restricted to in-frame clones and leaves out a portion. The sample yields 40,000 to 50,000 clones, just under 85% seen once. The CDR3 has 15 residues. V shed 6 bases and J shed 6 bases, with 18 bases lying between them. From germline, CDR1 is SNHLY and CDR2 FYNNEI. V gene TRBV2 combines with J gene TRBJ1-5; D is ambiguous. The receptor comes from an adult with an advanced solid tumor such as melanoma, head and neck, liver or kidney cancer. The input for sequencing was CD4+ or CD8+ T cells sorted from blood, taken in a trial of the OX40 agonist ivuxolimab. CDR3 loop: CASSPNEGGGQPQHF. CDR3 DNA: TGTGCCAGCAGCCCTAATGAGGGCGGTGGTCAGCCCCAGCATTTT.